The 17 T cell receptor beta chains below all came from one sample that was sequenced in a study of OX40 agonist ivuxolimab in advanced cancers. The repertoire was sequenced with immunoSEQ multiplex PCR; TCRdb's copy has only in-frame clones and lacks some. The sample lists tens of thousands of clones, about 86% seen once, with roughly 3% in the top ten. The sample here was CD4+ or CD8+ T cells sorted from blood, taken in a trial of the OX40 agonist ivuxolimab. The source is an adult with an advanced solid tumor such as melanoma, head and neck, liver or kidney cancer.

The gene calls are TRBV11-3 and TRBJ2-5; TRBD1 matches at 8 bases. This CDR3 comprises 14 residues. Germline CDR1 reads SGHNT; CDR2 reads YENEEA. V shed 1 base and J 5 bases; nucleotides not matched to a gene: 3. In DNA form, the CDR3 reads TGTGCCAGCAGCTTAGGCACAGGGGGGGAGACCCAGTACTTC. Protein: CASSLGTGGETQYF.

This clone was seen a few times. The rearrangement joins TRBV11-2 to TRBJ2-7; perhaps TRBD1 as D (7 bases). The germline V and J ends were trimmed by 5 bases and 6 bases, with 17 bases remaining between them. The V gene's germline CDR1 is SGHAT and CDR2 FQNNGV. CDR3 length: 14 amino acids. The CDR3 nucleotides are TGTGCCAGCAGCCCGGAGGGGGCAGGGCCCGAGCAGTACTTC. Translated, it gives CASSPEGAGPEQYF.

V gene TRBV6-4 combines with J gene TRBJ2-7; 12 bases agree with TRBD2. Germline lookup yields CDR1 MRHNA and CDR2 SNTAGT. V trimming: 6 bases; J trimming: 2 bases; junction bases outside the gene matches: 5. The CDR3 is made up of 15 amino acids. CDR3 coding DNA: TGTGCCAGCAGGCTACTAGCGGGGGGCCCCTACGAGCAGTACTTC. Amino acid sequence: CASRLLAGGPYEQYF.

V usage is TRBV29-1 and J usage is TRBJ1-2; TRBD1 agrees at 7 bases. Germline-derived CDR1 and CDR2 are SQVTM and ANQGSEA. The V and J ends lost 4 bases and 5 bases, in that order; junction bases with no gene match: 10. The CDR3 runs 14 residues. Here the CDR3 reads CSVVVPGGDYGYTF. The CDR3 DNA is TGCAGCGTTGTAGTCCCAGGGGGAGATTATGGCTACACCTTC.

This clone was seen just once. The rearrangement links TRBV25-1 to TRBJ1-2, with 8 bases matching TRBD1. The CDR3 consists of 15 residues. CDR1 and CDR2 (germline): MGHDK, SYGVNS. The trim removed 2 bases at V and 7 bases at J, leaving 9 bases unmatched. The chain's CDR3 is CASSERTDRATGYTF. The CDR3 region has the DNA TGTGCCAGCAGTGAAAGGACGGACAGGGCGACTGGCTACACCTTC.

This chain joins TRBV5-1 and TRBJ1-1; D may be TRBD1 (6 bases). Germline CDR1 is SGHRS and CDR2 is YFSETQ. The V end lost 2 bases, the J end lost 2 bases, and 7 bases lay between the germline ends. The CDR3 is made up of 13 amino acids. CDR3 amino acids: CASSLGGNTEAFF. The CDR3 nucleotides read TGCGCCAGCAGCTTAGGGGGAAACACTGAAGCTTTCTTT. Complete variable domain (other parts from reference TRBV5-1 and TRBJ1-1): KAGVTQTPRYLIKTRGQQVTLSCSPISGHRSVSWYQQTPGQGLQFLFEYFSETQRNKGNFPGRFSGRQFSNSRSEMNVSTLELGDSALYLCASSLGGNTEAFFGQGTRLTVV.

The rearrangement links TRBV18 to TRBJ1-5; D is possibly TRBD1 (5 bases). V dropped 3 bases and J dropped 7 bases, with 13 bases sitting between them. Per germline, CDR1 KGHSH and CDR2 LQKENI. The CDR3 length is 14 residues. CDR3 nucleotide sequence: TGTGCCAGCTCACCGATAGTGGGGGGACAGCCCCAGCATTTT. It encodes CASSPIVGGQPQHF.

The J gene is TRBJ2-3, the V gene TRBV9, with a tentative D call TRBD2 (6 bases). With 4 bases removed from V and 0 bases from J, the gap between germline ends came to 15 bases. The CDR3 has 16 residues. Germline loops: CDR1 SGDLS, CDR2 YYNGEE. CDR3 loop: CASSPHSGSSTDTQYF. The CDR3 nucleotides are TGTGCCAGCAGCCCACATAGCGGATCTAGCACAGATACGCAGTATTTT.

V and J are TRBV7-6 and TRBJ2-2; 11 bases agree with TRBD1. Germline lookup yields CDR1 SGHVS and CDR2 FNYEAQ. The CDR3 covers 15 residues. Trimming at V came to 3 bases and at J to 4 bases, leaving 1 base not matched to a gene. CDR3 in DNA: TGTGCCAGCAGCTTGGGACAGGGGGGCACCGGGGAGCTGTTTTTT. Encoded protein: CASSLGQGGTGELFF.

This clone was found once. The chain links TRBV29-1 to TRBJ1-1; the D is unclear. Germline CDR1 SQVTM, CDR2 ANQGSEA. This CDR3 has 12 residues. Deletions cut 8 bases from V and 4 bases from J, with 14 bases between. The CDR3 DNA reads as TGCAGCCACCTCACTCGGGGCACTGAAGCTTTCTTT. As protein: CSHLTRGTEAFF.

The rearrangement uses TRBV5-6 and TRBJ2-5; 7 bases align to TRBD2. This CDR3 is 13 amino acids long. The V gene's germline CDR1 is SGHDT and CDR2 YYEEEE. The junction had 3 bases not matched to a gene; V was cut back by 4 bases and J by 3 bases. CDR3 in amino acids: CASSITSEETQYF. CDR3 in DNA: TGTGCCAGCAGCATCACTAGCGAAGAGACCCAGTACTTC.

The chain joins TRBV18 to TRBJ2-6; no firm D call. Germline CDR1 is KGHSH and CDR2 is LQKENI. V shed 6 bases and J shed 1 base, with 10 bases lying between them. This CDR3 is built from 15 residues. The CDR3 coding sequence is TGTGCCAGCTCGACCGACGAATCTGGGGCCAACGTCCTGACTTTC. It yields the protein CASSTDESGANVLTF.

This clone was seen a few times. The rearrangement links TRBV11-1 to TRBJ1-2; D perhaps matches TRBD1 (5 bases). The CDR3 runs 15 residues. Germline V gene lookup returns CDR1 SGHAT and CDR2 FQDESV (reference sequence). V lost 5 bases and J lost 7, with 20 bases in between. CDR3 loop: CASSPRRGSFGGYTF. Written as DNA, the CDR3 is TGTGCCAGCAGCCCACGTCGGGGCTCCTTTGGTGGCTACACCTTC.

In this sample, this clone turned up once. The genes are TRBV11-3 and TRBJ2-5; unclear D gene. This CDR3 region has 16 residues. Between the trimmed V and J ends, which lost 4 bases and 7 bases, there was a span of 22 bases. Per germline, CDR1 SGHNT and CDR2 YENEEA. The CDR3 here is CASSSPTSRNHGTQYF. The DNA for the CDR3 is TGTGCCAGCAGCTCCCCAACGAGCAGGAACCACGGGACCCAGTACTTC. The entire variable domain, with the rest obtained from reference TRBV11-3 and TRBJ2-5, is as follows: EAGVVQSPRYKIIEKKQPVAFWCNPISGHNTLYWYLQNLGQGPELLIRYENEEAVDDSQLPKDRFSAERLKGVDSTLKIQPAELGDSAVYLCASSSPTSRNHGTQYFGPGTRLLVL.

CDR3 region: CASSPGTSGGAMDTQYF. CDR3 coding DNA: TGTGCCAGCTCACCCGGGACTAGCGGGGGGGCCATGGATACGCAGTATTTT. The rearrangement uses TRBV18 and TRBJ2-3; 16 nucleotides line up with TRBD2. Germline CDR1 reads KGHSH; CDR2 reads LQKENI. This CDR3 has 17 residues. V was clipped by 3 bases and J by 6 bases; unmatched bases: 6.

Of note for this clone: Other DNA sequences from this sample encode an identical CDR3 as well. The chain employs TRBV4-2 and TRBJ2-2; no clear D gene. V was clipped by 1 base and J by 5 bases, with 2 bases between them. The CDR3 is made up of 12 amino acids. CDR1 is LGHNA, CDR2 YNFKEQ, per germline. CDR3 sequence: CASSQATGELFF. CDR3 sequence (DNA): TGTGCCAGCAGCCAAGCGACCGGGGAGCTGTTTTTT.

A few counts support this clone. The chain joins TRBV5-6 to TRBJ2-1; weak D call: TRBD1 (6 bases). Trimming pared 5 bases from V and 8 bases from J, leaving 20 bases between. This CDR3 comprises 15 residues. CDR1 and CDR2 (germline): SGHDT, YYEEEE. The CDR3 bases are TGTGCCAGCAGAAGGGATTTACAGGGAAAGGATGAGCAGTTCTTC. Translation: CASRRDLQGKDEQFF.